This entry lists 25 T cell receptor beta chains sequenced from one sample in a study of cytomegalovirus exposure and HLA in healthy donors. Vbeta (60) and Jbeta (13) primers were used in the PCR. Using immunoSEQ multiplex PCR, the repertoire was profiled, and TCRdb retains in-frame clones only, with some absent. The repertoire holds approximately 180,000 clones, with roughly 80% as singletons. The sequencing sample was made of PBMCs. These receptors all stem from a woman aged 45 to 65 in good health and CMV-seronegative.

The rearrangement links TRBV19 to TRBJ1-1, with 8 bases lining up with TRBD1. Germline-derived CDR1 and CDR2 are LNHDA and SQIVND (reference sequence). The CDR3 runs to 14 residues. Unmatched junction bases numbered 7, after V lost 8 bases and J lost 2 bases. CDR3 bases: TGTGCCAGTGCCGACAGGGGCCTTAACACTGAAGCTTTCTTT. This translates into CASADRGLNTEAFF.

The chain employs TRBV5-5 and TRBJ1-4, with 7 bases identical to TRBD1. The J segment lost 8 bases and the V segment lost 4 bases, leaving 17 bases of the junction unmatched. The germline V gene encodes CDR1 SGHKS and CDR2 YYEKEE (reference sequence). The CDR3 has 17 residues. As DNA, the CDR3 is TGTGCCAGCAGCCGGGGGACAGCTCCGGCCCTCGGGGAAAAACTGTTTTTT. It specifies CASSRGTAPALGEKLFF.

CDR3 loop: CASSQGNRGGTDTQYF. DNA for the CDR3: TGCGCCAGCAGCCAAGGGAACAGGGGAGGCACAGATACGCAGTATTTT. The rearrangement links TRBV4-3 to TRBJ2-3; 7 bases are a match to TRBD1. Germline V gene sequence: CDR1 LGHNA, CDR2 YSLEER. V was pared by 1 base and J by 1 base, with 5 bases of the junction left unmatched. The CDR3 has 16 residues.

CDR3 loop: CASSPRQGAYTEAFF. The DNA for the CDR3 is TGTGCCAGCAGCCCCCGACAGGGGGCATACACTGAAGCTTTCTTT. V usage is TRBV7-3 and J usage is TRBJ1-1; 10 positions match TRBD1. The J segment lost 3 bases and the V segment lost 5 bases, leaving 6 bases of the junction unmatched. This CDR3 region has 15 residues. Germline loops: CDR1 SGHTA, CDR2 FQGTGA.

This chain uses TRBV9 with TRBJ1-3; no firm D call. V gave up 0 bases and J gave up 0 bases, with 10 bases separating them. The length of the CDR3 is 16 residues. Germline CDR1 is SGDLS and CDR2 is YYNGEE. This CDR3 is CASSVDSQSSGNTIYF. The CDR3 DNA sequence: TGTGCCAGCAGCGTAGACTCACAGAGCTCTGGAAACACCATATATTTT.

This clone has only one observation. The genes are TRBV28 and TRBJ2-5, with a weak D call TRBD2 (5 bases). Per germline, CDR1 MDHEN and CDR2 SYDVKM. Trimming stripped 2 bases from V and 5 bases from J, with 21 bases between. The CDR3 sequence is 17 residues long. CDR3 region: CASSLRVPGLGGETQYF. The CDR3, as DNA: TGTGCCAGCAGTTTACGGGTCCCCGGGCTCGGCGGGGAGACCCAGTACTTC.

CDR3 loop: CATSRDLGSGTYTQYF. The CDR3 nucleotides are TGTGCCACCAGCAGAGATTTAGGTAGCGGCACGTATACCCAGTACTTC. The gene calls are TRBV15 and TRBJ2-5, with a tentative D call TRBD2 (6 bases). Trimming took off 0 bases at V and 8 bases at J, with 19 bases between the two ends. CDR3 length: 16 amino acids. Germline V gene lookup returns CDR1 LNHNV and CDR2 YYDKDF (reference sequence).

Regarding this clone: The same CDR3 is also encoded by other DNA sequences in this sample. The CDR3 nucleotides are TGCGCCAGCAGCCAGGGGCGGTTCTATGGCTACACCTTC. It specifies CASSQGRFYGYTF. V gene TRBV4-3 combines with J gene TRBJ1-2; TRBD1 is a possible D gene (5 bases). Trimming removed 3 bases at V and 4 bases at J, with 9 bases between. Germline V gene lookup returns CDR1 LGHNA and CDR2 YSLEER. This CDR3 contains 13 residues.

V is TRBV18 and J is TRBJ1-1; D may be TRBD1 (5 bases). Germline loops: CDR1 KGHSH, CDR2 LQKENI. The CDR3 covers 15 residues. The ends were cut back, 6 bases at V and 3 bases at J, with 17 bases in the middle. The CDR3: CASSVAKGLYTEAFF. The CDR3 region has the DNA TGTGCCAGCTCGGTTGCGAAGGGACTTTACACTGAAGCTTTCTTT.

This sequence joins TRBV5-1 and TRBJ2-2, with 7 bases matching TRBD1. The germline V gene has CDR1 SGHRS and CDR2 YFSETQ. The length of the CDR3 is 15 residues. Trimming at V came to 4 bases and at J to 4 bases, leaving 7 bases not matched to a gene. In DNA form, the CDR3 reads TGCGCCAGCAGCCCTCCGGGACAGCTCACCGGGGAGCTGTTTTTT. Residues: CASSPPGQLTGELFF.

The chain links TRBV28 to TRBJ2-3; tentatively, D is TRBD1 (5 bases). V was clipped by 6 bases and J by 3 bases, with 16 bases between them. CDR3 length equals 15 residues. Germline CDR1 is MDHEN and CDR2 is SYDVKM. The CDR3 bases are TGTGCCAGCAGCACTCCGGTGGGGCAGACAGATACGCAGTATTTT. It specifies CASSTPVGQTDTQYF.

As concerns this clone: The sample carries other DNA sequences with the same CDR3. The chain links TRBV6-1 to TRBJ1-2, with D unclear. The CDR3 is made up of 13 amino acids. V was shortened by 3 bases and J by 4 bases, with 9 bases between the two germline ends. Germline V lookup: CDR1 MNHNS, CDR2 SASEGT. In DNA form, the CDR3 reads TGTGCCAGCAGTGAGGGTGGAGGCTATGGCTACACCTTC. Protein sequence: CASSEGGGYGYTF.

The V call is TRBV27, the J call TRBJ2-7; D not certain. This CDR3 spans 15 amino acids. V was clipped by 2 bases and J by 2 bases, with 13 bases between them. CDR1 and CDR2 (germline): MNHEY, SMNVEV (reference sequence). The CDR3 here is CASSLGPRIPYEQYF. The DNA for the CDR3 is TGTGCCAGCAGTTTAGGGCCCAGAATCCCCTACGAGCAGTACTTC.

A note on this clone: The sample holds other DNA sequences that translate to the same CDR3. The rearrangement joins TRBV5-6 to TRBJ1-2; D is ambiguous. Trimming stripped 4 bases from V and 1 base from J, with 14 bases between. Germline CDR1 reads SGHDT; CDR2 reads YYEEEE. The CDR3 covers 15 residues. CDR3 loop: CASSLYGPGNYGYTF. The CDR3 coding sequence is TGTGCCAGCAGCCTATATGGGCCTGGTAACTATGGCTACACCTTC.

The chain recombines TRBV7-2 with TRBJ2-3, with D possibly matching TRBD2 (7 bases). Trimming removed 4 bases at V and 5 bases at J, with 19 bases between. Per germline, CDR1 SGHTA and CDR2 FQGNSA. The CDR3 covers 16 residues. The CDR3: CASSSAWGGAVDTQYF. The CDR3 nucleotides are TGTGCCAGCAGCTCCGCATGGGGGGGGGCGGTAGATACGCAGTATTTT.

The CDR3 sequence is CASGWTEMNTEAFF. CDR3 nucleotide sequence: TGCGCCAGCGGCTGGACAGAGATGAACACTGAAGCTTTCTTT. This chain joins TRBV4-3 and TRBJ1-1, with D perhaps TRBD1 (6 bases). Germline CDR1 reads LGHNA; CDR2 reads YSLEER. The CDR3 is 14 residues long. V was cut by 8 bases and J by 0 bases, with 13 bases left in between.

V and J are TRBV6-6 and TRBJ1-6, with a tentative D call TRBD1 (5 bases). V gave up 5 bases and J gave up 10 bases, with 15 bases separating them. This CDR3 has 14 residues. Per the germline V gene, CDR1 is MNHNY and CDR2 is SVGAGI (reference sequence). CDR3 coding DNA: TGTGCCAGCAGTCTACAGGACCGGACCTCACCCCTCCACTTT. Translated: CASSLQDRTSPLHF.

J is TRBJ2-1 and V is TRBV11-3; 12 bases line up with TRBD2. V gave up 7 bases and J gave up 4 bases; unmatched junction bases: 11. CDR1 and CDR2 (germline): SGHNT, YENEEA. The CDR3 is 17 residues long. CDR3 sequence (DNA): TGTGCCAGCACCGACCCTAGGGGACTAGCGGGTTACAATGAGCAGTTCTTC. Its translation is CASTDPRGLAGYNEQFF.

The rearrangement joins TRBV5-1 to TRBJ1-4; possible D gene TRBD1, 6 bases. Germline V gives CDR1 SGHRS, CDR2 YFSETQ. V lost 1 base and J 7 bases, leaving 17 bases between the germline ends. The length of the CDR3 is 16 residues. In nucleotides, the CDR3 is TGCGCCAGCAGCTTGACTCTCGCCCAGGGGAGTGAAAAACTGTTTTTT. Its translation is CASSLTLAQGSEKLFF.

With regard to this clone: Other DNA sequences in the sample encode the same CDR3. The chain is built from TRBV18 and TRBJ1-1; weak D call: TRBD1 (5 bases). Trimming removed 3 bases at V and 4 bases at J, with 9 bases between. Germline V lookup: CDR1 KGHSH, CDR2 LQKENI. The CDR3 totals 13 residues. CDR3 in DNA: TGTGCCAGCTCACCCCAGGGTGGCACTGAAGCTTTCTTT. This gives the protein CASSPQGGTEAFF.

The chain is built from TRBV18 and TRBJ2-1; tentatively, D is TRBD1 (5 bases). The CDR3 consists of 14 residues. The germline gives CDR1 KGHSH, CDR2 LQKENI. V was cut by 4 bases and J by 4 bases, with 11 bases left in between. CDR3 protein: CASSRVDNYNEQFF. CDR3 sequence (DNA): TGTGCCAGCTCACGCGTGGACAATTACAATGAGCAGTTCTTC.

In regard to this clone: The junction shows a germline mismatch at one end, possibly a read error. The chain combines TRBV6-1 with TRBJ2-7; 7 positions match TRBD1. CDR1 and CDR2 from the germline V gene are MNHNS and SASEGT. This CDR3 is built from 16 residues. The CDR3 DNA reads TGTGCCAGCAGTGAAAGACAGGGAGTAACCTCCTACGAGCAGTGCTTC. Protein sequence: CASSERQGVTSYEQCF.

This sequence joins TRBV6-5 and TRBJ1-4, with D perhaps matching TRBD1 (5 bases). The germline gives CDR1 MNHEY, CDR2 SVGAGI. This CDR3 has 15 amino acids. The ends were cut back, 4 bases at V and 6 bases at J, with 15 bases in the middle. This CDR3 is CASSWTSERDEKLFF. The DNA of the CDR3 is TGTGCCAGCAGTTGGACATCAGAGCGTGATGAAAAACTGTTTTTT.

This clone came up a few times. The chain combines TRBV6-6 with TRBJ1-4; D remains unclear. The CDR3 has 16 amino acids. V lost 6 bases, J lost 3 bases, and 17 bases lay in between. Germline V gene data show CDR1 as MNHNY and CDR2 as SVGAGI (reference sequence). The CDR3 is CASSLGTGSANEKLFF. The DNA of the CDR3 is TGTGCCAGCAGCCTCGGTACGGGGTCGGCTAATGAAAAACTGTTTTTT.

The chain recombines TRBV7-2 with TRBJ2-5; 10 bases map to TRBD2. The V gene's germline CDR1 is SGHTA and CDR2 FQGNSA. Trimming at V came to 5 bases and at J to 5 bases, leaving 2 bases not matched to a gene. The CDR3 loop spans 13 amino acids. The CDR3 here is CASSGSGGETQYF. DNA for the CDR3: TGTGCCAGCAGCGGTAGCGGGGGGGAGACCCAGTACTTC.